The text below deals with one T cell receptor (beta chain). These data belong to a study of post-analysis software for immune sequencing data. Tagging with unique molecular identifiers was a feature of the TCR beta cDNA libraries. From around 1 to 9.1 million T cells, 400,000 to 600,000 cDNA molecules were obtained. One entry per CDR3 protein results from TCRdb running MiXCR on the PCR reads. The profile shows about 500,000 distinct CDR3 sequences, around 40% of them singletons. The TCR originated in a girl aged 5-17 years with multiple sclerosis. The sequenced material came from blood.

CDR3 nucleotides: TGCAGCGGGGGAAGGGTCCCAGATACGCAGTATTTT. This codes for CSGGRVPDTQYF. V is TRBV29-1 and J is TRBJ2-3; D unclear. V dropped 7 bases and J dropped 4 bases, with 12 bases sitting between them. Germline V gives CDR1 SQVTM, CDR2 ANQGSEA. CDR3 length: 12 amino acids.